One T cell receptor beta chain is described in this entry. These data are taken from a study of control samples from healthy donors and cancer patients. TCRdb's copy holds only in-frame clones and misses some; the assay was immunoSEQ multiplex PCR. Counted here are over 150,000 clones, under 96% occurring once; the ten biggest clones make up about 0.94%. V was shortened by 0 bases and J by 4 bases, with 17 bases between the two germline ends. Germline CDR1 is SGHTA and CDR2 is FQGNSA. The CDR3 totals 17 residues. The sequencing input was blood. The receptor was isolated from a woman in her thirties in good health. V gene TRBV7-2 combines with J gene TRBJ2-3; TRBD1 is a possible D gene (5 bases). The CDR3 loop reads CASSLALGARRADTQYF. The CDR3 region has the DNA TGTGCCAGCAGCTTAGCGCTAGGGGCTCGAAGAGCAGATACGCAGTATTTT.